This T cell receptor beta chain was recovered during a study of T cell changes during pregnancy in multiple sclerosis. The repertoire was sequenced with immunoSEQ multiplex PCR; TCRdb's copy has only in-frame clones and lacks some. The sample shows 30,000 to 35,000 clones, 90% of them seen only once. The CDR3 runs to 17 residues. The germline CDR1 and CDR2 sequences are SGHVS and FNYEAQ. The V and J ends lost 5 bases and 4 bases, in that order; junction bases with no gene match: 16. The rearrangement joins TRBV7-6 to TRBJ1-2; 7 bases match TRBD1. The source was CD8+ T cells from peripheral blood mononuclear cells, collected in the first trimester of pregnancy. The clonotype was recovered from a female donor with multiple sclerosis, enrolled in a pregnancy study. The CDR3 reads CASSQGQGTVPPYGYTF. CDR3 nucleotides: TGTGCCAGCAGCCAGGGCCAGGGGACAGTACCACCCTATGGCTACACCTTC.